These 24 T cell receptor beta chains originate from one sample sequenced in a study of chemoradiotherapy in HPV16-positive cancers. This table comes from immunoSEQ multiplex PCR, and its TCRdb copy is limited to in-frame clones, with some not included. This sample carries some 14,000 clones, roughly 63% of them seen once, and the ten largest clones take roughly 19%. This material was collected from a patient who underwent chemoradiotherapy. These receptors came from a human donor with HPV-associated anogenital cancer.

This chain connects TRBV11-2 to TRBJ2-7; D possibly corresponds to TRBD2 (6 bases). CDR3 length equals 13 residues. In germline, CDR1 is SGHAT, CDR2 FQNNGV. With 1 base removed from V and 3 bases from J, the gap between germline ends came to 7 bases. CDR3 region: CASSLGGVYEQYF. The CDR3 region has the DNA TGTGCCAGCAGCTTAGGGGGGGTCTACGAGCAGTACTTC.

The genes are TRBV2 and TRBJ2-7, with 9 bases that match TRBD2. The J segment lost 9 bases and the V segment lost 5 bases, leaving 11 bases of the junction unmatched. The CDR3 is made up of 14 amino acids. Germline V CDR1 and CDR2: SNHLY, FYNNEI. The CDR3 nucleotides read TGTGCCAGCAGTTTTAGCGGGGGCCCTCTTGGGCAGTACTTC. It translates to CASSFSGGPLGQYF.

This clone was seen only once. The CDR3 nucleotides are TGTGCCAGCAGCAAACAGGGTGTGCGCGGGCAGCCCCAGCATTTT. This gives the protein CASSKQGVRGQPQHF. The V gene is TRBV21-1, the J gene TRBJ1-5. TRBV21-1 is marked as a pseudogene. The CDR3 consists of 15 residues.

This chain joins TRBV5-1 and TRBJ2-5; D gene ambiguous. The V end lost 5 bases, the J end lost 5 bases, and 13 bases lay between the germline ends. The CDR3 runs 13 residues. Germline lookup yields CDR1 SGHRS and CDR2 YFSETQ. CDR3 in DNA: TGCGCCAGCAGTCGTTCCCTTAGGGAGACCCAGTACTTC. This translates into CASSRSLRETQYF.

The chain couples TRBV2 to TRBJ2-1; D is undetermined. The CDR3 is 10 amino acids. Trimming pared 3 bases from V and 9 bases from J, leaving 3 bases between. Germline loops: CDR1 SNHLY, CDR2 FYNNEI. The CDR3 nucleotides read TGTGCCAGCAGTGATGGTGAGCAGTTCTTC. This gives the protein CASSDGEQFF.

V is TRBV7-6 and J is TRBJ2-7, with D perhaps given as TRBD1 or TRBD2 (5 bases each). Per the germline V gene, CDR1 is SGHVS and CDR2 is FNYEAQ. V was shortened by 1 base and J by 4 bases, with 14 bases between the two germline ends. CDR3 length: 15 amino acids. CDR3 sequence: CASSLEPGTGYEQYF. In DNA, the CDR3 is TGTGCCAGCAGCTTAGAACCGGGGACGGGTTACGAGCAGTACTTC.

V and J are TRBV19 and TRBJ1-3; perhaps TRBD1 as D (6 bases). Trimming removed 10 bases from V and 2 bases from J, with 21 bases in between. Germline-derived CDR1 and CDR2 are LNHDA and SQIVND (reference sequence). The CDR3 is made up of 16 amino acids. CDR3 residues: CATLAGGRSPGNTIYF. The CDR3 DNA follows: TGTGCCACTCTGGCGGGGGGGCGCTCGCCTGGAAACACCATATATTTT.

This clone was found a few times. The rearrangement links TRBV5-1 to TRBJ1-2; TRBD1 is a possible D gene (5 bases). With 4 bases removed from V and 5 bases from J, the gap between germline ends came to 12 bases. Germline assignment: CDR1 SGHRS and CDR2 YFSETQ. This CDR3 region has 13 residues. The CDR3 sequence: CASSGTDLYGYTF. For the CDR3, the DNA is TGCGCCAGCAGCGGGACGGACTTATATGGCTACACCTTC.

CDR3: CSAGTGYEQYF. CDR3 nucleotides: TGCAGTGCAGGGACAGGGTACGAGCAGTACTTC. The rearrangement links TRBV20-1 to TRBJ2-7, with 9 bases that match TRBD1. Germline V gene lookup returns CDR1 DFQATT and CDR2 SNEGSKA (reference sequence). The CDR3 length is 11 residues. V gave up 6 bases and J gave up 4 bases; unmatched junction bases: 1.

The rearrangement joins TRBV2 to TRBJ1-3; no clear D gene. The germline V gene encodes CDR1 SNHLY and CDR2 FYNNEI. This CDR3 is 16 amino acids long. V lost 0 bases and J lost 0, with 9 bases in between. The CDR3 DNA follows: TGTGCCAGCAGTGAAGCTAGAACAGTCTCTGGAAACACCATATATTTT. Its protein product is CASSEARTVSGNTIYF. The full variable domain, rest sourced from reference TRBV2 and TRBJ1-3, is EPEVTQTPSHQVTQMGQEVILRCVPISNHLYFYWYRQILGQKVEFLVSFYNNEISEKSEIFDDQFSVERPDGSNFTLKIRSTKLEDSAMYFCASSEARTVSGNTIYFGEGSWLTVV.

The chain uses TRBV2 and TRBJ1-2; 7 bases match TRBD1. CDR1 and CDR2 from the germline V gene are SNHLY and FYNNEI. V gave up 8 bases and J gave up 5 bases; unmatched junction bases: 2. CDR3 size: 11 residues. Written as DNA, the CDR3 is TGTGCCAGCGGGACAGATTATGGCTACACCTTC. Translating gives CASGTDYGYTF.

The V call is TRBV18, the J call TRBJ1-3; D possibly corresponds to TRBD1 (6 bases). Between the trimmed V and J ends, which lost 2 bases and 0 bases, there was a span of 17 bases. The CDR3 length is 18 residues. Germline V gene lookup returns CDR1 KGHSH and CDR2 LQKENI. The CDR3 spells CASSPSRTAEFSGNTIYF. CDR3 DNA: TGTGCCAGCTCACCAAGTAGGACAGCAGAATTCTCTGGAAACACCATATATTTT.

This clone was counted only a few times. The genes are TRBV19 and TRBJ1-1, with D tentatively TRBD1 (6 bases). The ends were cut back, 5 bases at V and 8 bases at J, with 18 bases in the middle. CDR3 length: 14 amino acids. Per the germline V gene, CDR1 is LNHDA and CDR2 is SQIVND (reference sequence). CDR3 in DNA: TGTGCCAGTAGTTCTCTAAGACAGGTGAAGGAAGCTTTCTTT. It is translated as CASSSLRQVKEAFF.

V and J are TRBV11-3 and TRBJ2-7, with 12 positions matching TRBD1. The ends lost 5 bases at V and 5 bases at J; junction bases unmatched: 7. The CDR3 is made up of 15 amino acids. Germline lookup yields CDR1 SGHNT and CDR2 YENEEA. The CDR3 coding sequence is TGTGCCAGCAGCGCGGGACAGGGGGCTTTCAACGAGCAGTACTTC. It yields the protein CASSAGQGAFNEQYF.

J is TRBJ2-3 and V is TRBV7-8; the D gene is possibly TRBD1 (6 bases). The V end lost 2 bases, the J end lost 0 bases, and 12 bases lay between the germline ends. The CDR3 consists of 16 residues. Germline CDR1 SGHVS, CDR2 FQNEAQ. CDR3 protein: CASSLYAQGSTDTQYF. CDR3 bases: TGTGCCAGCAGCTTATACGCACAGGGAAGCACAGATACGCAGTATTTT.

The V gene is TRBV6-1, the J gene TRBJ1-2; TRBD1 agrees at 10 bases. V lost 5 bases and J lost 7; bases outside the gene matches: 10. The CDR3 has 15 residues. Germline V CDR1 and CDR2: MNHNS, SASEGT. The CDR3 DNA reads TGTGCCAGCAGTTCAGACGGGACAGGGGTTGGTGGCTACACCTTC. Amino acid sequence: CASSSDGTGVGGYTF.

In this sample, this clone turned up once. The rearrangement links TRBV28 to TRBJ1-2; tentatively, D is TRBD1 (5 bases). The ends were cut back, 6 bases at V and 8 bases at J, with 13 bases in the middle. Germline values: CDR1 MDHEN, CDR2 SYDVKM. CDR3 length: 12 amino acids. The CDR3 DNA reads TGTGCCAGCAGCAGAGGGGTTGGGGGCTACACCTTC. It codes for CASSRGVGGYTF.

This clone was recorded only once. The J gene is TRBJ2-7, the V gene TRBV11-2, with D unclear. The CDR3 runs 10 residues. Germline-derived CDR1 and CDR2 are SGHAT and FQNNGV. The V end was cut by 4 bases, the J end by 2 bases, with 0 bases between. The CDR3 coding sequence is TGTGCCAGCAGCTCCTACGAGCAGTACTTC. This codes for CASSSYEQYF.

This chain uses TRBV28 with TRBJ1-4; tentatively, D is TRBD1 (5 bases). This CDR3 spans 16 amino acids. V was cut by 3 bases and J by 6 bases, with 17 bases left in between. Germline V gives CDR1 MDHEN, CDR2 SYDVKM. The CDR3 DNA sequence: TGTGCCAGCAGTTTCCCCGCAGGGACGCGGGATGAAAAACTGTTTTTT. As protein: CASSFPAGTRDEKLFF.

In DNA form, the CDR3 reads TGCGCCAGCAGCGTGGGGATGGACCTCACTGAAGCTTTCTTT. Protein product: CASSVGMDLTEAFF. This sequence joins TRBV5-1 and TRBJ1-1; D is undetermined. The V gene lost 4 bases and the J gene lost 4 bases, with 14 bases spanning the gap. This CDR3 contains 14 residues. CDR1 and CDR2 (germline): SGHRS, YFSETQ.

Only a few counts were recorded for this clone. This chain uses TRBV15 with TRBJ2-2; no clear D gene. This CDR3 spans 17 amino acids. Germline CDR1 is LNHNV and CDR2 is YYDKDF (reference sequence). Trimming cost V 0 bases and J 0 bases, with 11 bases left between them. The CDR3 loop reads CATSRDYASSNTGELFF. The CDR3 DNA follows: TGTGCCACCAGCAGAGATTATGCGTCCTCGAACACCGGGGAGCTGTTTTTT.

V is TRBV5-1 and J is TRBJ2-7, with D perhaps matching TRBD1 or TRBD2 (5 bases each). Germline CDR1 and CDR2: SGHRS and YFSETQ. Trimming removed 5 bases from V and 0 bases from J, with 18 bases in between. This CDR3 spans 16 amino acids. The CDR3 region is CASSPSGGRSSYEQYF. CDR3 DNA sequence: TGCGCCAGCAGTCCCAGTGGGGGAAGAAGCTCCTACGAGCAGTACTTC.

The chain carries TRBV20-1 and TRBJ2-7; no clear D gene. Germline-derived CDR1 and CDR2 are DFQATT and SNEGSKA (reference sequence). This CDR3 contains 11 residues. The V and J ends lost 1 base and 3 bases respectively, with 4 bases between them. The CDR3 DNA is TGCAGTGCTAGAGGCCGCTACGAGCAGTACTTC. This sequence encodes CSARGRYEQYF.

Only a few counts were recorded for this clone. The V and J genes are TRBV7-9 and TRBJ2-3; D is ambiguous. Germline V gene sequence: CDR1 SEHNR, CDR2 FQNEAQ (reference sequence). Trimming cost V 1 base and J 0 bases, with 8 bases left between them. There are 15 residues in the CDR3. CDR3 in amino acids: CASSLVMGSTDTQYF. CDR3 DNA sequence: TGTGCCAGCAGCTTAGTAATGGGGAGCACAGATACGCAGTATTTT.